The 6 T cell receptor beta chains given below trace back to one sample, sequenced in a study of T cell repertoires in cytomegalovirus infection. TCRdb passed the reads through MiXCR, listing each CDR3 protein once. The profile shows hundreds of thousands of distinct CDR3 sequences, over 25% of them singletons. These receptors have no identified antigens. The material was cultured CD8+ T cells from PBMCs, obtained from culture after CMV antigen stimulation. Source of these receptors: a human donor in good health (CMV status not recorded). Some clones in this sample may be carry-over from other donors' samples.

The V call is TRBV29-1, the J call TRBJ2-1, with 11 bases lining up with TRBD2. Germline lookup yields CDR1 SQVTM and CDR2 ANQGSEA. This CDR3 region has 14 residues. The V segment lost 3 bases and the J segment 6 bases; nucleotides outside the gene matches: 4. The CDR3 nucleotides read TGCAGCGTTGACGGAGGACTAGCGGGCAATGAGCAGTTCTTC. It specifies CSVDGGLAGNEQFF.

This chain links TRBV7-6 with TRBJ2-7; D remains unclear. V dropped 5 bases and J dropped 2 bases, with 10 bases sitting between them. The CDR3 totals 13 residues. The germline V gene encodes CDR1 SGHVS and CDR2 FNYEAQ. The CDR3 nucleotides are TGTGCCAGCAGCCCCCAGAACACCTACGAGCAGTACGTC. Protein sequence: CASSPQNTYEQYV.

This clonotype has ten or more counts. The chain is built from TRBV7-8 and TRBJ1-1; D possibly corresponds to TRBD1 (6 bases). Trimming cost V 0 bases and J 4 bases, with 9 bases left between them. The CDR3 extends over 14 amino acids. Germline assignment: CDR1 SGHVS and CDR2 FQNEAQ. The CDR3: CASSLARGATEAFF. The CDR3 DNA reads TGTGCCAGCAGCTTAGCGCGGGGGGCCACTGAAGCTTTCTTT.

The CDR3 loop reads CASRMLGGDTQYF. Written as DNA, the CDR3 is TGTGCCAGCAGGATGCTGGGGGGGGATACGCAGTATTTT. V is TRBV27 and J is TRBJ2-3; 7 bases fit TRBD2. The CDR3 length is 13 residues. Germline CDR1 and CDR2: MNHEY and SMNVEV (reference sequence). The trim removed 6 bases at V and 6 bases at J, leaving 6 bases unmatched.

This rearrangement joins TRBV5-1 to TRBJ2-5, with TRBD1 as a possible D gene (6 bases). CDR3 length: 12 amino acids. Germline CDR1 and CDR2: SGHRS and YFSETQ. V was shortened by 7 bases and J by 4 bases, with 11 bases between the two germline ends. CDR3 in DNA: TGCGCCAGCGGGGGCCGCGGAGAGACCCAGTACTTC. The encoded protein is CASGGRGETQYF.

This sequence joins TRBV11-2 and TRBJ2-7; 8 bases line up with TRBD1. Losses at the gene ends were 4 bases for V and 5 bases for J; bases not matched to a gene: 10. Germline CDR1 is SGHAT and CDR2 is FQNNGV. The CDR3 is 15 amino acids. The CDR3 region has the DNA TGTGCCAGCAGCTCCCGACAGGGGCGGATTGACGAGCAGTACTTC. Its protein is CASSSRQGRIDEQYF.